This TCR beta chain emerged from a study of shared clonotypes between healthy human individuals (dated by TCRdb to 2020 to 2022). About the investigation overall: The cohort comprised a couple of women and a few men aged 18 to 49 years. Per donor, three plates each were used for CD4 naive and CD4 memory, two for CD8 naive, and one for CD8 memory. The study deeply sequenced blood TCR repertoires of 5 or 6 healthy adults to estimate repertoire size and the extent of clonotype sharing between individuals. Libraries were prepared and TCR repertoires were sequenced by different laboratories using diverse techniques, in order to increase sequencing depth and limit assay-specific biases. Leukapheresis yielded between about 0.94 and 9 billion PBMCs per donor. The full study reports these points: Sharing across a few donors was observed for approximately 5% of naive CD4, under 4% of naive CD8, 2% to 2.5% of memory CD4, and around 0.44% of memory CD8 clonotypes. The genetic and exposure-history diversity represented was limited by the small number of donors. Naive subsets generally had larger estimated clonotype richness than memory subsets did. Pairwise subsampling indicated that sequencing depth was expected to affect the degree of clonotype sharing among donors. Only blood was sampled, and tissue TCR repertoires likely differ from those in blood. Incomplete sequencing was indicated by rarefaction of sorted-subset datasets, despite the large sequencing depth. Compared with non-shared clonotypes, the clonotypes found in all four sorted-subset donors had higher generation probabilities.

Worth noting for this clone: The clone's antigen remains unknown. Base qualities are missing; no much larger clone stands one base away.

Donors were healthy HIV-negative adults with no recently reported acute infections or vaccinations. Every donor was a Caucasian adult residing in Nashville, Tennessee, USA. CD4+ T cells were enriched by magnetic negative selection, after which naive cells were positively selected on CD45RA and the negative fraction was taken as the memory subset. Blood was obtained by leukapheresis, after which PBMCs were separated by Ficoll-Histopaque density gradient centrifugation and cryopreserved in liquid nitrogen vapor phase. Analytical flow cytometry was used to check the purity and quantity of every magnetically sorted T cell population. Each sorted fraction had its genomic DNA isolated and then quantified by UV absorbance on a Nanodrop 2000c. TCR CDR3 regions were amplified from genomic DNA by multiplex PCR using the deep immunoSEQ assay. Extracted genomic DNA from each cell subset was spread evenly across all wells of several immunoSEQ 96-well plates, with each plate serving as a replicate. Each replicate PCR for sorted subsets received about 210 ng genomic DNA, equal to around 32,000 T cell genomes. Purified libraries were measured with a Qubit 3.0 fluorometer, size-checked on a Bioanalyzer 2100, and measured again with the KAPA Library Quantification kit. Every immunoSEQ 96-well plate was sequenced on a dedicated single-read 150-cycle Illumina NextSeq 550 flow cell. In the source study's methods: Because the immunoSEQ output held only junctional sequences and lacked quality scores, the filtering could not match the filtering applied to full-length reads. Sequences were annotated with PyIR, a Python wrapper for IgBLAST v1.9, and V/J genes and CDR3 were assigned using IMGT germline references. Reads were removed for weak V/J assignments (E-value above 1e-6), missing CDR3, stop codons, out-of-frame junctions, or ambiguous translated residues. V3J clonotypes were defined by identical inferred V gene, J gene, and CDR3 amino acid sequence. Percentage overlap between repertoires was calculated by dividing the number of shared unique clonotypes by the size of the smaller repertoire. RTK rarefaction, the Chao1 estimator, and Recon v2.1 estimates of unobserved clonotypes were used to assess repertoire richness. OLGA was used to compute generation probabilities for all TCRbeta clonotypes that the gDNA method yielded from a handful of donors. The source is immuneACCESS, and TCRdb retained only in-frame sequences with V and J called. Part of the clones is not carried over; for the studies checked, unresolved V genes explain less than half of this, and the remainder is unexplained. D and trimming were read from the DNA, whereas the V and J calls and clone size are those reported in that table. This sample holds over a million clones; approximately 80% were observed only once. The top ten constitute roughly 0.56% of the sample.

CDR1 MGHDK and CDR2 SYGVNS were looked up in the germline V gene. Trimming at the junction amounts to 1 base on V and 5 bases on J, and the germline ends lie 13 bases apart. Taken from cysteine to phenylalanine, the CDR3 has 15 residues. Of the read, only the CDR3 DNA is kept; its 45 bases are in frame from base 1. The V and J genes are TRBV25-1 and TRBJ2-3; the D call is possibly TRBD1 or TRBD2, each sharing 5 bases. The receptor was derived from a man aged 18 to 30 in good health. Some clones in this sample may be carry-over from other donors' samples. What was sequenced was memory CD4+ T cells from PBMCs. Read against the paper, the sample's cell subset or site label means: CD45RA-negative fraction. The CDR3 here reads CASSESGLGKDTQYF. The bases read TGTGCCAGCAGTGAATCGGGGCTAGGGAAAGATACGCAGTATTTT.